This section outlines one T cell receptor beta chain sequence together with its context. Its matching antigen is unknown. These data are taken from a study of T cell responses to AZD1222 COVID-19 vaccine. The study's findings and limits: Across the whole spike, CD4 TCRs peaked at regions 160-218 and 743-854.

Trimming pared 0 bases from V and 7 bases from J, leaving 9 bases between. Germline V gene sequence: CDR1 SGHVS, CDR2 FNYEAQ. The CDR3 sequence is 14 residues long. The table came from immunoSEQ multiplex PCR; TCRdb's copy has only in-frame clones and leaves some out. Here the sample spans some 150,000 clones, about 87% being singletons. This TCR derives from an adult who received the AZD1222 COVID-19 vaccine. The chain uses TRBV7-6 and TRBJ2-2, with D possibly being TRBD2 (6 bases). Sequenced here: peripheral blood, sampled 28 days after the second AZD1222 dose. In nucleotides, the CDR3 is TGTGCCAGCAGCTTAGCGGGGGAGGTCGGGGAGCTGTTTTTT. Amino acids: CASSLAGEVGELFF.